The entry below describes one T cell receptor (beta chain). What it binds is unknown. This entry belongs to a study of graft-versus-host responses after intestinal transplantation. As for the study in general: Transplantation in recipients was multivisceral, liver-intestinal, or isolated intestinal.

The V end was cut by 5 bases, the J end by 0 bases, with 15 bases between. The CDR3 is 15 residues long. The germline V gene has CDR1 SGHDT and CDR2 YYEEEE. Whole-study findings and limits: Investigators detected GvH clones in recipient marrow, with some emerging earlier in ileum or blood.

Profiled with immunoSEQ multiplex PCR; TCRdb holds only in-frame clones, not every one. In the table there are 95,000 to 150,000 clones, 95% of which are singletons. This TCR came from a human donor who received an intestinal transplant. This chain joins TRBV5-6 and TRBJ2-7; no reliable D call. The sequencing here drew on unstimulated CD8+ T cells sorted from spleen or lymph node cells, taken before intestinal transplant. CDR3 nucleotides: TGTGCCAGCAGTCCGGCCCCCAGGAGCTCCTACGAGCAGTACTTC. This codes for CASSPAPRSSYEQYF.